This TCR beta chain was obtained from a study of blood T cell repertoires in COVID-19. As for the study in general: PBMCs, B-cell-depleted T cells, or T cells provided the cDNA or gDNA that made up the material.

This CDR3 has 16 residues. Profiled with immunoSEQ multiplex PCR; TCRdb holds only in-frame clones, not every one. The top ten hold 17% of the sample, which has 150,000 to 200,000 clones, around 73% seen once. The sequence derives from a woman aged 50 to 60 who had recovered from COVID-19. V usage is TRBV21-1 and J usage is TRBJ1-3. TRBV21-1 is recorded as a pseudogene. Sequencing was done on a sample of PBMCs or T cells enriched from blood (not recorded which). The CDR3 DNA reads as TGTGCCAGCAGCAATGTGAGGAAGGATTTTGGAAACACCATATATTTT. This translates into CASSNVRKDFGNTIYF.